Listed below are T cell receptor beta chains from one sample, sequenced in a study of T cells in Graves' hyperthyroidism and ophthalmopathy. A single record per CDR3 protein comes from TCRdb applying MiXCR to the multiplex PCR reads. The sample records 380,000 or so distinct CDR3 sequences, about 19% being singletons. Sequenced sample: blood. The receptors come from a woman younger than 35 with Graves' hyperthyroidism. CDR3s include the opening cysteine and the closing phenylalanine or tryptophan. D genes are given only for firm matches. Only some rows state a clone size, as once, few, many or a class for expanded clones.

TRBJ2-7,many,TRBV6-1,.,CASSRTVSSGEQYF,TGTGCCAGCAGCCGGACCGTATCCTCCGGCGAGCAGTACTTC
TRBJ1-1,.,TRBV13,TRBD1,CASSRGTDSWEVRTGTEAFF,TGTGCCAGCAGCCGAGGGACAGATTCTTGGGAGGTACGAACCGGAACTGAAGCTTTCTTT
TRBJ1-2,.,TRBV20-1,.,CSASEGGAGRINGYTF,TGCAGTGCTAGTGAGGGTGGGGCAGGGCGGATTAATGGCTACACCTTC
TRBJ2-2,many,TRBV4-1,TRBD2,CASSQAVAAGGPWELFF,TGCGCCAGCAGCCAAGCGGTAGCCGCGGGGGGGCCATGGGAGCTGTTTTTT
TRBJ1-1,many,TRBV11-1,TRBD1,CASSSTGQSRGTEAFF,TGTGCCAGCAGCTCCACAGGACAGTCCAGGGGGACTGAAGCTTTCTTT
TRBJ1-2,many,TRBV6-5,TRBD1,CASKNRGLYGYTF,TGTGCCAGCAAGAACAGGGGACTCTATGGCTACACCTTC
TRBJ2-5,many,TRBV11-3,TRBD2,CASSPGGIQTQYF,TGTGCCAGCAGCCCCGGGGGGATTCAGACCCAGTACTTC
TRBJ2-3,many,TRBV6-1,.,CASSMGRNEDTQYF,TGTGCCAGCAGTATGGGCAGGAATGAAGATACGCAGTATTTT
TRBJ1-1,many,TRBV5-6,.,CASSEPGYTEAFF,TGTGCCAGCAGCGAACCAGGGTACACTGAAGCTTTCTTT
TRBJ2-2,many,TRBV7-6,.,CASSLVGHTGELFF,TGTGCCAGCAGCTTAGTGGGCCACACCGGGGAGCTGTTTTTT
TRBJ2-7,many,TRBV7-2,.,CASSHYNRPNEQYF,TGTGCCAGCAGCCACTACAACAGGCCCAACGAGCAGTACTTC
TRBJ2-4,many,TRBV11-3,.,CASSLGPTNIQYF,TGTGCCAGCAGCTTGGGCCCTACAAACATTCAGTACTTC
TRBJ2-7,many,TRBV12-3/TRBV12-4,.,CASSFGANPTYEQYF,TGTGCCAGCAGTTTTGGTGCAAACCCCACCTACGAGCAGTACTTC
TRBJ1-6,.,TRBV28,TRBD1,CASSGPGQWSPLHF,TGTGCCAGCAGTGGTCCGGGACAGTGGTCGCCCCTCCACTTT
TRBJ2-7,many,TRBV12-3/TRBV12-4,TRBD1,CASSLQQGSEQYF,TGTGCCAGCAGTTTGCAACAGGGGAGCGAGCAGTACTTC
TRBJ2-5,many,TRBV20-1,TRBD1,CSASRDRIQETQYF,TGCAGTGCTAGTCGGGACAGGATCCAAGAGACCCAGTACTTC
TRBJ2-5,many,TRBV7-9,.,CASSPTVGPGTQYF,TGTGCCAGCAGCCCGACGGTGGGGCCAGGGACCCAGTACTTC
TRBJ1-6,many,TRBV20-1,.,CSASRTEGSPLHF,TGCAGTGCCTCACGGACCGAGGGTTCACCCCTCCACTTT
TRBJ1-6,.,TRBV20-1,.,CSASPARDGRNSPLHF,TGCAGTGCTAGTCCAGCCCGGGACGGCAGAAATTCACCCCTCCACTTT
TRBJ1-1,once,TRBV12-3/TRBV12-4,.,CASSFWVVDTEAFF,TGTGCCAGCAGTTTTTGGGTGGTGGACACTGAAGCTTTCTTT
TRBJ2-2,many,TRBV9,TRBD2,CASSPWREGGELFF,TGTGCCAGCAGCCCCTGGAGGGAGGGCGGGGAGCTGTTTTTT
TRBJ2-7,many,TRBV6-2/TRBV6-3,TRBD1,CASSRPDRWTALLLNEQYF,TGTGCCAGCAGTCGCCCGGACAGGTGGACCGCTCTCCTTCTCAACGAGCAGTACTTC
TRBJ2-7,many,TRBV12-3/TRBV12-4,.,CASSFRRHAYEQYF,TGTGCCAGCAGCTTCCGGAGACACGCCTACGAGCAGTACTTC
TRBJ1-5,many,TRBV7-3,TRBD1,CASSSIRDRGNQPQHF,TGTGCCAGCAGCTCCATCCGGGACAGGGGCAATCAGCCCCAGCATTTT
TRBJ2-7,many,TRBV12-3/TRBV12-4,.,CASSFSYARAPYEQYF,TGTGCCAGCAGTTTTTCGTATGCCAGGGCCCCCTACGAGCAGTACTTC
TRBJ1-3,many,TRBV6-2/TRBV6-3,TRBD1,CASTRTGGTSGNTIYF,TGTGCCAGCACCCGGACAGGGGGTACGTCTGGAAACACCATATATTTT
TRBJ2-7,many,TRBV6-5,.,CASSAGAPYEQYF,TGTGCCAGTTCCGCGGGGGCTCCCTACGAGCAGTACTTC
TRBJ2-5,many,TRBV6-2/TRBV6-3,TRBD1,CASSYGTGGETQYF,TGTGCCAGCAGTTATGGAACAGGGGGAGAGACCCAGTACTTC
TRBJ1-6,.,TRBV5-5,.,CASRAEGPKRSPLHF,TGTGCCAGCAGGGCTGAGGGGCCAAAACGGTCACCCCTCCACTTT
TRBJ1-1,.,TRBV18,.,CASSLAYRDINTEAFF,TGTGCCAGCTCACTCGCATACCGGGACATTAACACTGAAGCTTTCTTT
TRBJ2-7,many,TRBV7-3,TRBD1,CASSPGTDRYEQYF,TGTGCCAGCAGCCCGGGGACAGACCGCTACGAGCAGTACTTC
TRBJ2-5,many,TRBV7-9,.,CASSLALQETQYF,TGTGCCAGCAGCTTAGCCCTCCAAGAGACCCAGTACTTC
TRBJ1-2,many,TRBV28,.,CASSFFEDYYGYTF,TGTGCCAGCAGTTTTTTCGAAGACTACTATGGCTACACCTTC
TRBJ1-2,many,TRBV6-5,.,CASSYSISYGYTF,TGTGCCAGCAGTTACTCGATCAGCTATGGCTACACCTTC
TRBJ1-1,many,TRBV9,.,CASNTPGRNTEAFF,TGTGCCAGCAACACCCCGGGGAGGAACACTGAAGCTTTCTTT
TRBJ2-2,many,TRBV6-2/TRBV6-3,TRBD1,CASSYSIPTGSHTGELFF,TGTGCCAGCAGTTACTCGATCCCGACAGGGTCTCACACCGGGGAGCTGTTTTTT
TRBJ1-2,once,TRBV6-2/TRBV6-3,.,CASSYSGRGDGYTF,TGTGCCAGCAGTTACTCGGGCCGAGGAGATGGCTACACCTTC